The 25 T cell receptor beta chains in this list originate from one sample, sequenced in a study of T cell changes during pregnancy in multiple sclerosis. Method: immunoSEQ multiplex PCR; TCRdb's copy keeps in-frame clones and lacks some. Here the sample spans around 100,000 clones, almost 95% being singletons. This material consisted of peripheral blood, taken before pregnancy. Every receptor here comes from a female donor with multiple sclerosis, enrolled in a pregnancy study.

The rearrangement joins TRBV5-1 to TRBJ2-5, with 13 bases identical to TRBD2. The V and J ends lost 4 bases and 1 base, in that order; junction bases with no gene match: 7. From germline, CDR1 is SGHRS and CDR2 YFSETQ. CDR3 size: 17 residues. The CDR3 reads CASSMGGLAGLQETQYF. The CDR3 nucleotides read TGCGCCAGCAGCATGGGGGGACTAGCGGGGCTCCAAGAGACCCAGTACTTC.

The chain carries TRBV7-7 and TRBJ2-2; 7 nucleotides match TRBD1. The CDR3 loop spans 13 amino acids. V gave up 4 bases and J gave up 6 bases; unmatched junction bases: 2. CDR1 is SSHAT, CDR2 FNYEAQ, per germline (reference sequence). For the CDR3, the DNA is TGTGCCAGCAGCTCAGACAGGGCCGGGGAGCTGTTTTTT. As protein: CASSSDRAGELFF.

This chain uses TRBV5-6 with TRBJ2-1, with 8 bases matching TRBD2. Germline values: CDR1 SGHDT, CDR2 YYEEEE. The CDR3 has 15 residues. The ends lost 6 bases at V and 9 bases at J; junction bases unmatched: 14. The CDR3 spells CASTPARTSMGEQFF. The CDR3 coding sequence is TGTGCCAGCACCCCGGCCCGGACTAGCATGGGTGAGCAGTTCTTC.

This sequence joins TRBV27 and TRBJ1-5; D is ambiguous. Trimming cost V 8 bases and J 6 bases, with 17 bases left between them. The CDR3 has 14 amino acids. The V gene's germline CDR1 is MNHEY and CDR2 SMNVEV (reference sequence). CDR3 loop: CASSHYEGSQPQHF. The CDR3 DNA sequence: TGTGCCAGCTCTCATTATGAAGGGAGTCAGCCCCAGCATTTT.

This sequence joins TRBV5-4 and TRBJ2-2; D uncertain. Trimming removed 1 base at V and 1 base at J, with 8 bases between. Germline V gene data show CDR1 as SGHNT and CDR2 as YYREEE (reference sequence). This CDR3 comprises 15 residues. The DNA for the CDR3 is TGTGCCAGCAGCTTGCCGGAGCTGAACACCGGGGAGCTGTTTTTT. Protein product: CASSLPELNTGELFF.

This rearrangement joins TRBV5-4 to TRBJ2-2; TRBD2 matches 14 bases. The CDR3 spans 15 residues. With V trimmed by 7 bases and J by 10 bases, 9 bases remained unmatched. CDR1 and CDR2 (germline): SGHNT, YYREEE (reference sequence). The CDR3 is CASHAGTSGSAELFF. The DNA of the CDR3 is TGTGCCAGCCACGCGGGGACTAGCGGGAGTGCGGAGCTGTTTTTT.

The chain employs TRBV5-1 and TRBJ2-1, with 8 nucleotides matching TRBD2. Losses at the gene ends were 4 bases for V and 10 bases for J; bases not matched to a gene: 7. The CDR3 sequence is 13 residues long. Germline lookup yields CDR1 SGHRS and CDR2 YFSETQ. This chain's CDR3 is CASSRGRLGEQFF. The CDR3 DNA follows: TGCGCCAGCAGCCGCGGGAGGTTAGGGGAGCAGTTCTTC.

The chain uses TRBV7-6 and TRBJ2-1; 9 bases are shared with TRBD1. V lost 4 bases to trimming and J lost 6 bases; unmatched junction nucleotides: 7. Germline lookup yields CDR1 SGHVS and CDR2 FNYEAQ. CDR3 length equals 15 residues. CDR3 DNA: TGTGCCAGCAGCTCATTAACGGACAGGGGCAATGAGCAGTTCTTC. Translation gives CASSSLTDRGNEQFF.

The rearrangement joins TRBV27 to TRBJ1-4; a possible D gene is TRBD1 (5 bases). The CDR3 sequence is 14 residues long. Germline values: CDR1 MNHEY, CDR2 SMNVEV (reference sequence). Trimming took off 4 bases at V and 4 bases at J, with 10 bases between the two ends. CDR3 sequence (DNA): TGTGCCAGCAGTTGGGGGGGATTTAATGAAAAACTGTTTTTT. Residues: CASSWGGFNEKLFF.

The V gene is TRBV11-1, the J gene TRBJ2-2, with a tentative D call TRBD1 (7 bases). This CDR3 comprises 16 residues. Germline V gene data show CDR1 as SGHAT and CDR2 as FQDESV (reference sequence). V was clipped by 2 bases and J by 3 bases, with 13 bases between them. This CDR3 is CASSLQGGLDTGELFF. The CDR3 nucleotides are TGTGCCAGCAGCTTACAGGGGGGCCTTGACACCGGGGAGCTGTTTTTT. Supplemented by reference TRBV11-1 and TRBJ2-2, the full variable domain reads EAEVAQSPRYKITEKSQAVAFWCDPISGHATLYWYRQILGQGPELLVQFQDESVVDDSQLPKDRFSAERLKGVDSTLKIQPAELGDSAMYLCASSLQGGLDTGELFFGEGSRLTVL.

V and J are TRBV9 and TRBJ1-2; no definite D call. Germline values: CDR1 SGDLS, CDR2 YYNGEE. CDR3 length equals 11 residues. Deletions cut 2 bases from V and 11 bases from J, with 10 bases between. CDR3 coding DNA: TGTGCCAGCAGCGTCGGGTACCTTTACACCTTC. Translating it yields CASSVGYLYTF.

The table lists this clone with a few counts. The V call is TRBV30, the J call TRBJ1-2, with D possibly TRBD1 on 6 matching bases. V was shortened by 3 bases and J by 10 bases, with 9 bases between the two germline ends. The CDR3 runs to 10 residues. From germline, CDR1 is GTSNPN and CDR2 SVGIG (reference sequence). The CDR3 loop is CAWRQGAYTF. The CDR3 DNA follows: TGTGCCTGGAGACAGGGCGCCTACACCTTC.

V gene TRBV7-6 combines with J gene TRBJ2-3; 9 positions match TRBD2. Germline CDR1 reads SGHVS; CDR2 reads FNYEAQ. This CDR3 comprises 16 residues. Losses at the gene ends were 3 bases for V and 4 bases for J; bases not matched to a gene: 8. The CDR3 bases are TGTGCCAGCAGCTTGGTAGCGGGAGTATCACCAGATACGCAGTATTTT. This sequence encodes CASSLVAGVSPDTQYF.

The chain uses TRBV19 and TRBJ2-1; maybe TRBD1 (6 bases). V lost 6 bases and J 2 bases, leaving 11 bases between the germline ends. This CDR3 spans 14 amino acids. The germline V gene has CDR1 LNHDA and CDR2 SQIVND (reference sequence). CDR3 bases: TGTGCCAGTAGCACACAGGGCACCTACAATGAGCAGTTCTTC. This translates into CASSTQGTYNEQFF.

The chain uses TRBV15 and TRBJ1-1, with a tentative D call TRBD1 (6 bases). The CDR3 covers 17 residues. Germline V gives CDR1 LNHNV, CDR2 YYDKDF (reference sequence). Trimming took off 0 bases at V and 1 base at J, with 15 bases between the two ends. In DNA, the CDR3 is TGTGCCACCAGCAGAGATCCCAGGGGATTATCGAACACTGAAGCTTTCTTT. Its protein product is CATSRDPRGLSNTEAFF.

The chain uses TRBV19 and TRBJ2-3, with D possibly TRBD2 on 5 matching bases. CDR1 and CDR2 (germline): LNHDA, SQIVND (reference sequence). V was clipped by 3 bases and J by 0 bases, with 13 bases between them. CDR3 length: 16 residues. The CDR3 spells CASSIVGIRSTDTQYF. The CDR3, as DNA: TGTGCCAGTAGTATTGTCGGGATCCGGAGCACAGATACGCAGTATTTT.

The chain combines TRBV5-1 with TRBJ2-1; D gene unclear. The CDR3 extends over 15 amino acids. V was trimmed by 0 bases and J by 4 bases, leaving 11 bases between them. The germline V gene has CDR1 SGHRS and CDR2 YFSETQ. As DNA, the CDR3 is TGCGCCAGCAGCTTGGAACAGTTAGATTACAATGAGCAGTTCTTC. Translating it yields CASSLEQLDYNEQFF.

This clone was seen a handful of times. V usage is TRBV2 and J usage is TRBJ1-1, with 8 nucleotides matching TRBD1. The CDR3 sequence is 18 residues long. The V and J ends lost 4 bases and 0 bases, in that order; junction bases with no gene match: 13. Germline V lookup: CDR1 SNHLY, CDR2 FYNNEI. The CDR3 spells CASSVNRQGHHMNTEAFF. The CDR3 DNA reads TGTGCCAGCAGTGTGAACCGACAGGGGCACCACATGAACACTGAAGCTTTCTTT.

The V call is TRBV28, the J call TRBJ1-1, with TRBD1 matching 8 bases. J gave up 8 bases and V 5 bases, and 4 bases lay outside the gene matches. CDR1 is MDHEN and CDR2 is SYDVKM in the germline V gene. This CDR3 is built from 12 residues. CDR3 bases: TGTGCCAGCAGTCTAGGGACAGGCGAAGCTTTCTTT. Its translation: CASSLGTGEAFF.

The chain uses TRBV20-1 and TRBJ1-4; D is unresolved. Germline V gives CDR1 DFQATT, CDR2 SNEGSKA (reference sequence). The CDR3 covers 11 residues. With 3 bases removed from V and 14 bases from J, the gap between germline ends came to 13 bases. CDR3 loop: CSARVPAGLFF. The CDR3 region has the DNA TGCAGTGCTAGGGTCCCCGCGGGGCTGTTTTTT.

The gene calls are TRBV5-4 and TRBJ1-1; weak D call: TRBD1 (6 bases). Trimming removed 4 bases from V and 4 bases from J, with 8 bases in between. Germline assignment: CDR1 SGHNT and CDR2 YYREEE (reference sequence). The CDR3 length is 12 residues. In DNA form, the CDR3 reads TGTGCCAGCAGCCTCAGGGGCACTGAAGCTTTCTTT. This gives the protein CASSLRGTEAFF.

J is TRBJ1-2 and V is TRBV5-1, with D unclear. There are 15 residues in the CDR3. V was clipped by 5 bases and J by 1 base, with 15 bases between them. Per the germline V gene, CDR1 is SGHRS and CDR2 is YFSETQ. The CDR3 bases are TGCGCCAGCAGAACCGCGGACGGGATTAACTATGGCTACACCTTC. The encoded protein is CASRTADGINYGYTF.

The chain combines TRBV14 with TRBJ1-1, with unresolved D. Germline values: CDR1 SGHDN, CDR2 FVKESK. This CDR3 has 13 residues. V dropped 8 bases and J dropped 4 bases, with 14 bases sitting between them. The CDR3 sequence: CASGLFGGTEAFF. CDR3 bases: TGTGCCAGCGGACTTTTTGGAGGCACTGAAGCTTTCTTT. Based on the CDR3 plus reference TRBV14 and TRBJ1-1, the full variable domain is EAGVTQFPSHSVIEKGQTVTLRCDPISGHDNLYWYRRVMGKEIKFLLHFVKESKQDESGMPNNRFLAERTGGTYSTLKVQPAELEDSGVYFCASGLFGGTEAFFGQGTRLTVV.

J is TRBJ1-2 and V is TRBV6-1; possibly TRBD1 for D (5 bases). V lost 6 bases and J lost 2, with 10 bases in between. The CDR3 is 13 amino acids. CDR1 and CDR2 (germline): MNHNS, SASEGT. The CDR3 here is CASSETVNYGYTF. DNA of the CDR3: TGTGCCAGCAGCGAGACAGTGAACTATGGCTACACCTTC.

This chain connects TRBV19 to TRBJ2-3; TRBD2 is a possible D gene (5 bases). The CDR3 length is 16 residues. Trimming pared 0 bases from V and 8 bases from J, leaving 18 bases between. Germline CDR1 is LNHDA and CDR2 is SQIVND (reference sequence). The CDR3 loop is CASSIDLAGPGSTQYF. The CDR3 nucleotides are TGTGCCAGTAGTATAGATCTGGCGGGCCCCGGCAGTACGCAGTATTTT.